The 32 T cell receptor beta chains in this list originate from one sample, sequenced in a study of vaccination and CD4 T cells after COVID-19. Oncomine TCR Beta short-read sequencing was applied to DNA from cultured CD4+ T cells. TCRdb re-called the PCR reads with MiXCR, one entry per CDR3 protein. The sample has tens of thousands of distinct CDR3 sequences, about 56% seen once. Treatment reported: approximately 9-day PBMC culture with coronavirus spike peptide pools or control peptides (ViraFEST assay). The antigens for these receptors are not known. Sequences were obtained from CD4+ T cells from blood, cultured in vitro. These receptors all stem from a human donor who had recovered from COVID-19.

This clonotype came up a few times. This CDR3 is CASSSDFAGSRNEQFF. CDR3 coding DNA: TGTGCCAGCAGCTCCGACTTTGCGGGATCTCGGAATGAGCAGTTCTTC. This rearrangement joins TRBV11-1 to TRBJ2-1; a weak D match, TRBD2 (6 bases). This CDR3 contains 16 residues. V was trimmed by 4 bases and J by 7 bases, leaving 20 bases between them. Germline loops: CDR1 SGHAT, CDR2 FQDESV (reference sequence). Drawing the rest from reference TRBV11-1 and TRBJ2-1, the complete variable domain is EAEVAQSPRYKITEKSQAVAFWCDPISGHATLYWYRQILGQGPELLVQFQDESVVDDSQLPKDRFSAERLKGVDSTLKIQPAELGDSAMYLCASSSDFAGSRNEQFFGPGTRLTVL.

The V call is TRBV28, the J call TRBJ2-5, with 7 bases identical to TRBD2. Per germline, CDR1 MDHEN and CDR2 SYDVKM. J was trimmed by 5 bases and V by 4 bases; bases with no gene match: 7. The CDR3 runs to 14 residues. This CDR3 is CASSYTGGGETQYF. DNA of the CDR3: TGTGCCAGCAGTTATACGGGAGGAGGGGAGACCCAGTACTTC.

The chain uses TRBV12-3 or TRBV12-4 and TRBJ2-5; a possible D gene is TRBD2 (5 bases). The CDR3 spans 14 residues. V lost 2 bases and J lost 1, with 8 bases in between. The CDR3 loop reads CASSLPSTQETQYF. DNA for the CDR3: TGTGCCAGCAGTTTACCTAGCACCCAAGAGACCCAGTACTTC.

The V gene is TRBV28, the J gene TRBJ2-1; 11 bases are a match to TRBD2. The germline gives CDR1 MDHEN, CDR2 SYDVKM. This CDR3 has 15 residues. V lost 8 bases to trimming and J lost 4 bases; unmatched junction nucleotides: 7. CDR3 sequence reads: CASLETSGKYNEQFF. CDR3 bases: TGTGCCAGCCTTGAGACTAGCGGGAAATACAATGAGCAGTTCTTC.

This chain joins TRBV24-1 and TRBJ1-3; D ambiguous. V was cut by 4 bases and J by 4 bases, with 7 bases left in between. This CDR3 has 13 residues. Germline V gene data show CDR1 as KGHDR and CDR2 as SFDVKD. This CDR3 reads CATSEVGGNTIYF. The CDR3 DNA is TGTGCCACCAGTGAAGTTGGAGGAAACACCATATATTTT.

This clonotype was detected only a few times. The chain employs TRBV15 and TRBJ1-2; a weak D match, TRBD1 (6 bases). V dropped 5 bases and J dropped 3 bases, with 10 bases sitting between them. Per the germline V gene, CDR1 is LNHNV and CDR2 is YYDKDF (reference sequence). CDR3 length: 13 residues. CDR3 residues: CATSLHRDYGYTF. CDR3 in DNA: TGTGCCACCAGCTTACACAGGGACTATGGCTACACCTTC. Full variable domain (missing parts from reference TRBV15 and TRBJ1-2): DAMVIQNPRYQVTQFGKPVTLSCSQTLNHNVMYWYQQKSSQAPKLLFHYYDKDFNNEADTPDNFQSRRPNTSFCFLDIRSPGLGDTAMYLCATSLHRDYGYTFGSGTRLTVV.

The chain has TRBV6-1 and TRBJ2-7; TRBD1 is a possible D gene (6 bases). The CDR3 runs to 13 residues. CDR1 is MNHNS, CDR2 SASEGT, per germline. The ends were cut back, 7 bases at V and 7 bases at J, with 17 bases in the middle. Written as DNA, the CDR3 is TGTGCCAGCATTTCGGCAGGGGCTGGGGAGCAGTACTTC. Its translation is CASISAGAGEQYF.

This clonotype appeared a single time. This chain connects TRBV6-4 to TRBJ1-2; 10 bases fit TRBD1. Germline V gene sequence: CDR1 MRHNA, CDR2 SNTAGT. The length of the CDR3 is 17 residues. V lost 4 bases, J lost 4 bases, and 12 bases stayed unmatched. Written as DNA, the CDR3 is TGTGCCAGCAGTGCCCGGGACAGGGGTTCTCTGGGCTATGGCTACACCTTC. Translated: CASSARDRGSLGYGYTF.

This rearrangement joins TRBV5-1 to TRBJ2-7; D call uncertain. Germline CDR1 reads SGHRS; CDR2 reads YFSETQ. This CDR3 comprises 13 residues. Trimming shortened V by 0 bases and J by 2 bases, and 6 bases separated the two germline ends. CDR3 DNA sequence: TGCGCCAGCAGCTTGGTGGGTACCTACGAGCAGTACTTC. Translating it yields CASSLVGTYEQYF.

This clonotype was detected only a few times. The CDR3 protein is CATSDFWGTSGSDEQFF. DNA of the CDR3: TGTGCCACCAGTGATTTTTGGGGGACTAGCGGGAGCGATGAGCAGTTCTTC. The chain is built from TRBV24-1 and TRBJ2-1, with 14 bases aligning to TRBD2. This CDR3 spans 17 amino acids. The junction had 6 bases not matched to a gene; V was cut back by 1 base and J by 8 bases. Germline-derived CDR1 and CDR2 are KGHDR and SFDVKD.

The genes are TRBV7-8 and TRBJ1-2, with 8 bases fitting TRBD1. The trim removed 3 bases at V and 4 bases at J, leaving 1 base unmatched. Germline V gene data show CDR1 as SGHVS and CDR2 as FQNEAQ. CDR3 length equals 13 residues. The CDR3 DNA reads TGTGCCAGCAGCTTGGACAGGGCCTATGGCTACACCTTC. Its translation: CASSLDRAYGYTF.

This clonotype was recorded a few times. The chain has TRBV7-9 and TRBJ1-1; D remains ambiguous. This CDR3 is 14 amino acids long. Trimming took 5 bases from V and 0 from J, leaving 10 bases between them. From germline, CDR1 is SEHNR and CDR2 FQNEAQ (reference sequence). The CDR3 DNA reads TGTGCCAGCAGCATACAGACCATGAACACTGAAGCTTTCTTT. As protein: CASSIQTMNTEAFF.

The V and J genes are TRBV24-1 and TRBJ2-6; D might be TRBD1 (5 bases). The CDR3 is 16 amino acids. Trimming stripped 2 bases from V and 4 bases from J, with 11 bases between. CDR1 and CDR2 (germline): KGHDR, SFDVKD. This CDR3 is CATSDWGRAGANVLTF. The CDR3 coding sequence is TGTGCCACCAGTGATTGGGGCAGGGCCGGGGCCAACGTCCTGACTTTC.

V usage is TRBV30 and J usage is TRBJ2-5; D unclear. Germline V gene sequence: CDR1 GTSNPN, CDR2 SVGIG (reference sequence). The V gene lost 3 bases and the J gene lost 5 bases, with 7 bases spanning the gap. This CDR3 region has 11 residues. CDR3 residues: CAWRRKETQYF. The CDR3 nucleotides read TGTGCCTGGAGACGTAAGGAGACCCAGTACTTC.

The chain recombines TRBV5-1 with TRBJ2-5, with 7 bases lining up with TRBD1. Losses at the gene ends were 2 bases for V and 2 bases for J; bases not matched to a gene: 3. This CDR3 spans 14 amino acids. The germline V gene has CDR1 SGHRS and CDR2 YFSETQ. CDR3 loop: CASSFRDRQETQYF. CDR3 nucleotides: TGCGCCAGCAGCTTCCGGGACAGACAAGAGACCCAGTACTTC.

This chain links TRBV11-1 with TRBJ2-3; D perhaps matches TRBD2 (6 bases). V was pared by 3 bases and J by 1 base, with 8 bases between. This CDR3 comprises 14 residues. Germline-derived CDR1 and CDR2 are SGHAT and FQDESV (reference sequence). The CDR3 reads CASSFASGTDTQYF. The CDR3 region has the DNA TGTGCCAGCAGCTTCGCTAGCGGCACAGATACGCAGTATTTT.

The chain joins TRBV27 to TRBJ1-1; tentatively, D is TRBD1 (5 bases). The CDR3 runs 15 residues. Trimming pared 6 bases from V and 0 bases from J, leaving 14 bases between. Germline V gene lookup returns CDR1 MNHEY and CDR2 SMNVEV (reference sequence). This CDR3 reads CASSDSGFMNTEAFF. The CDR3 DNA reads as TGTGCCAGCAGCGACTCAGGGTTCATGAACACTGAAGCTTTCTTT.

The V and J genes are TRBV20-1 and TRBJ1-1; a possible D gene is TRBD1 (5 bases). This CDR3 contains 14 residues. V was cut by 2 bases and J by 5 bases, with 15 bases left in between. Per the germline V gene, CDR1 is DFQATT and CDR2 is SNEGSKA (reference sequence). In DNA form, the CDR3 reads TGCAGTGCTAGACGCAAAGATGGGGCGACTGAAGCTTTCTTT. Translated, it gives CSARRKDGATEAFF.

This chain joins TRBV10-3 and TRBJ2-7; no clear D gene. The germline gives CDR1 ENHRY, CDR2 SYGVKD. There are 13 residues in the CDR3. Trimming stripped 8 bases from V and 5 bases from J, with 16 bases between. The CDR3 is CAIADGKTNEQYF. CDR3 DNA sequence: TGTGCCATCGCGGACGGCAAAACTAACGAGCAGTACTTC.

This clonotype came up a few times. V and J are TRBV19 and TRBJ1-1; D might be TRBD1 (5 bases). Trimming removed 7 bases at V and 5 bases at J, with 23 bases between. The germline V gene encodes CDR1 LNHDA and CDR2 SQIVND (reference sequence). This CDR3 contains 16 residues. CDR3 sequence (DNA): TGTGCCAGTATCCCCGGACGGCAGGGTCTGGGGACTGAAGCTTTCTTT. It translates to CASIPGRQGLGTEAFF.

The chain carries TRBV29-1 and TRBJ1-3, with TRBD1 as a possible D gene (5 bases). V gave up 4 bases and J gave up 4 bases, with 26 bases separating them. From germline, CDR1 is SQVTM and CDR2 ANQGSEA. The CDR3 spans 18 residues. CDR3 nucleotide sequence: TGCAGCGTTGGGGGAGTTGGGGGGGTTGATTCGGCAGGAAACACCATATATTTT. Its translation: CSVGGVGGVDSAGNTIYF.

The chain recombines TRBV6-5 with TRBJ1-1; D call uncertain. CDR1 and CDR2 from the germline V gene are MNHEY and SVGAGI. The CDR3 has 15 residues. V was trimmed by 2 bases and J by 1 base, leaving 11 bases between them. CDR3 in amino acids: CASSYQFNANTEAFF. The CDR3, as DNA: TGTGCCAGCAGTTACCAATTCAATGCGAACACTGAAGCTTTCTTT.

This clonotype was seen only once. The rearrangement links TRBV29-1 to TRBJ2-4, with D unclear. This CDR3 contains 14 residues. Trimming stripped 4 bases from V and 0 bases from J, with 10 bases between. Germline values: CDR1 SQVTM, CDR2 ANQGSEA. CDR3 protein: CSVVGDLAKNIQYF. CDR3 sequence (DNA): TGCAGCGTTGTTGGGGATCTAGCCAAAAACATTCAGTACTTC.

V usage is TRBV28 and J usage is TRBJ1-5; tentatively, D is TRBD1 (6 bases). Germline loops: CDR1 MDHEN, CDR2 SYDVKM. The CDR3 has 15 residues. Between the trimmed V and J ends, which lost 8 bases and 7 bases, there was a span of 21 bases. The CDR3 bases are TGTGCCAGCGCCGGCTATGGGGGGCTAAACCAGCCCCAGCATTTT. This translates into CASAGYGGLNQPQHF.

This clonotype was counted once. The chain is built from TRBV19 and TRBJ2-3; D is perhaps TRBD1 (6 bases). The CDR3 contains 15 residues. From germline, CDR1 is LNHDA and CDR2 SQIVND (reference sequence). Trimming took 5 bases from V and 4 from J, leaving 16 bases between them. For the CDR3, the DNA is TGTGCCAGTAGTGACCGAGGGGGTCGGGCAGATACGCAGTATTTT. The encoded protein is CASSDRGGRADTQYF.

This clonotype was found a few times. This chain connects TRBV6-1 to TRBJ1-1; D may be TRBD1 (6 bases). Trimming shortened V by 5 bases and J by 2 bases, and 30 bases separated the two germline ends. This CDR3 has 20 amino acids. CDR1 MNHNS and CDR2 SASEGT come from the germline V gene. The DNA for the CDR3 is TGTGCCAGCAGTCCCTCCAAAATGGTGTCCCAGGGGCGCTTCAACACTGAAGCTTTCTTT. This encodes CASSPSKMVSQGRFNTEAFF.

V usage is TRBV27 and J usage is TRBJ2-7, with D possibly called TRBD1 or TRBD2 (5 bases each). CDR3 length: 13 residues. Deletions cut 3 bases from V and 2 bases from J, with 8 bases between. The germline V gene encodes CDR1 MNHEY and CDR2 SMNVEV (reference sequence). The CDR3 region has the DNA TGTGCCAGCAGTTTTTGGGGGACCTACGAGCAGTACTTC. Translation: CASSFWGTYEQYF.

J is TRBJ1-3 and V is TRBV4-1; the D is unclear. The CDR3 contains 17 residues. V lost 0 bases and J lost 0, with 12 bases in between. Looked up from germline, CDR1 is MGHRA and CDR2 is YSYEKL. The CDR3 DNA reads TGCGCCAGCAGCCAAGATCCACGGACCTACTCTGGAAACACCATATATTTT. Encoded protein: CASSQDPRTYSGNTIYF.

This clonotype was observed a handful of times. V gene TRBV15 combines with J gene TRBJ2-4; 15 positions agree with TRBD2. Looked up from germline, CDR1 is LNHNV and CDR2 is YYDKDF (reference sequence). There are 19 residues in the CDR3. The V segment lost 4 bases and the J segment 0 bases; nucleotides outside the gene matches: 7. In nucleotides, the CDR3 is TGTGCCACCAGCACGGGGACTAGCGGGAGGAAACTAGCCAAAAACATTCAGTACTTC. It is translated as CATSTGTSGRKLAKNIQYF.

In this sample, this clonotype turned up a few times. The chain couples TRBV24-1 to TRBJ2-5; D possibly corresponds to TRBD1 (5 bases). Germline CDR1 and CDR2: KGHDR and SFDVKD. This CDR3 is built from 14 residues. V was clipped by 4 bases and J by 3 bases, with 11 bases between them. This chain's CDR3 is CATSDGHREETQYF. In DNA form, the CDR3 reads TGTGCCACCAGTGACGGACATAGGGAAGAGACCCAGTACTTC.

This chain joins TRBV20-1 and TRBJ2-1; TRBD2 aligns across 12 bases. The CDR3 has 14 residues. Germline V gene sequence: CDR1 DFQATT, CDR2 SNEGSKA (reference sequence). In DNA form, the CDR3 reads TGCAGCGTCCGGGGACTAGCGGGCCGTAATGAGCAGTTCTTC. It encodes CSVRGLAGRNEQFF.

This clonotype was seen more than once but under ten times. This chain connects TRBV15 to TRBJ2-7; perhaps TRBD1 as D (5 bases). The V end was cut by 1 base, the J end by 4 bases, with 11 bases between. CDR1 LNHNV and CDR2 YYDKDF come from the germline V gene (reference sequence). The CDR3 totals 14 residues. CDR3 loop: CATSRVRGTYEQYF. The CDR3 DNA is TGTGCCACCAGCAGAGTAAGGGGAACGTACGAGCAGTACTTC.